This T cell receptor beta chain is drawn from a study of neurological immune-mediated disorders (dated by TCRdb to between 2018 and 2021). Looking at the study overall: Peripheral blood TCR-beta repertoires from HTLV-I-associated myelopathy (HAM/TSP) patients, multiple sclerosis patients and healthy controls were compared by UMI-based sequencing. The 95 to 120 TCR-beta libraries covered PBMC samples along with longitudinal samples, technical triplicates, and paired sorted CD4+ and CD8+ T-cell subsets. The cohort was made up of 68 subjects, consisting of around 15 HAM/TSP patients, some 34 multiple sclerosis patients and 20 healthy controls.

Healthy controls were blood bank volunteers in Maryland, USA. For unsorted PBMC libraries, 2 million PBMCs were used after storage in RNAlater at -80 degrees C until RNA extraction. Peripheral blood was subjected to Ficoll-Hypaque density gradient centrifugation to isolate PBMCs, which were then cryopreserved in liquid nitrogen. General study outcomes and caveats: Expanded clones from different subjects shared no identical CDR3 amino acid sequences, which suggests that TCR-beta repertoires were private in all groups. TCR clonal expansion was highest in HAM/TSP patients and lowest in MS patients, with MS patients falling below even healthy controls.

This clonotype was seen many times. Its cognate antigen has yet to be identified. Base quality data are lacking; no much larger clone is found one base away. cDNA synthesis used template-switch 5'RACE with a primer carrying a 10-nucleotide random unique molecular identifier tagging each TCR transcript. Every sequencing run yielded over 180 million TCR-beta sequences covering 15-18 subjects. Total RNA was extracted with the RNeasy kit. The KAPA Real-time Library Amplification kit was used to amplify TCR-beta VDJ regions with primers for the TCR constant region and the 5'RACE anchor. A first PCR added sample indexes and Illumina adaptors, and a second PCR then raised library yield. The roughly 650 bp TCR product was size-selected on a 2% E-gel SizeSelection system after Ampure bead purification. Before pooling, library quality was checked on a Bioanalyzer, concentration was measured with Qubit, and libraries were quantified with the Kapa Library Quantification kit. Paired-end 2 x 150 bp sequencing of the libraries was performed on an Illumina HiSeq 2500. To increase sequence diversity, 25-30% phiX was spiked into each library pool. Per the original workflow: The quality-filtered reads were processed with the UMI-based MiGEC pipeline, whose error correction step removed more than 80% of the raw TCR sequences. VDJ genes were aligned to IMGT germline references, and each clonotype was defined by a unique CDR3 amino acid sequence together with V-J genes. Clonal expansion, Shannon diversity and CDR3 relatedness were evaluated with VDJtools (CalcPairwiseDistances, ClusterSamples), while phylogenetic trees were built in CLCbio workbench. Clones with at least 8 unique UMIs were defined as expanded, with this threshold being based on coefficient-of-variation modelling across technical triplicates. TCRdb reworked the public reads: Q25 trimming with fastp, MiXCR clone assembly, productive beta chains retained. Each CDR3 protein gets just one entry, which takes the most common genes and DNA from the rows behind it. TCRdb's processing, not the authors', yielded these V and J calls. Across this sample there are under 80,000 distinct CDR3 sequences, with 13% to 15% seen only once. The top ten hold approximately 6.8% of the sample.

Via the germline V gene, CDR1 is SGHRS and CDR2 YFSETQ. Trimming at the junction amounts to 5 bases on V and 0 bases on J, and the germline ends lie 13 bases apart. From the cysteine through the phenylalanine, the CDR3 covers 15 amino acids. Only the CDR3 DNA stays, 45 bases, in frame from base 1. The chain is encoded by TRBV5-1 joined to TRBJ2-3; confidence is insufficient to name the D gene. This receptor was obtained from a woman aged 50 to 60 in good health. The sequencing sample was made of PBMCs. The CDR3 region: CASSPVSSSTDTQYF. The DNA sequence is as follows: TGCGCCAGCAGTCCCGTCTCTTCTAGCACAGATACGCAGTATTTT.